Described below is a single T cell receptor beta chain sequence and its context. What antigen it recognizes has not been identified. Base qualities are missing; no much larger clone stands one base away. Libraries came from the immunoSEQ multiplex PCR assay. RNA was extracted from all samples and reverse transcribed into cDNA as template for TCR sequencing. SuperScript III was used for first-strand cDNA synthesis, primed with a 2:1 mix of oligo-dT and random hexamers. Amplification bias was assessed with a synthetic immune receptor repertoire, and residual bias was removed computationally. Per the source publication's procedure: Raw reads were preprocessed to remove errors, and CDR3 was defined by IMGT conventions from the conserved cysteine to phenylalanine. Clonality was computed as 1 minus the Shannon entropy, with the entropy normalized by log2 of the number of productive unique TCRs. CD4 or CD8 identity of scalp clones was inferred by cross-referencing scalp TCRbeta sequences with sorted blood CD4 and CD8 repertoires. TCRdb limited this immuneACCESS table to in-frame rearrangements with V and J called. A share of clones is missing; checked studies link under half to unresolved V genes, and the rest is unexplained. V and J calls and clone size are those listed in that table; D and trimming were worked out from the DNA. Present in this sample are 150,000 to 200,000 clones, 64% of which were seen just once. Approximately 1.3% of the sample belongs to the ten largest clones.

Interpreted using the paper, the treatment or condition label stands for: oral pan-JAK inhibitor, 5-10 mg twice daily. Lesional scalp punch biopsies and peripheral blood were obtained from alopecia areata patients. PBMCs were isolated by density centrifugation and stained for CD3, CD4 and CD8, and CD4+ and CD8+ T cells were sorted on a FACSAria. This sample stems from a study of CD8+ T cells in alopecia areata (dated by TCRdb to between 2018 and 2020). For context, the study as a whole: The treated patients took part in an open-label pilot trial in which moderate-to-severe alopecia areata was treated with oral tofacitinib at 5 to 10 mg twice daily. The study used high-throughput TCRbeta sequencing to examine T cell clonal expansion in alopecia areata, in both the C3H/HeJ mouse model and human patients. Clonality in the scalp was compared among normal scalp (n=4), patchy alopecia areata scalp (n=8), and alopecia totalis/universalis scalp (n=8). Tofacitinib was administered for 6 to 18 months, and 6 months of follow-up off drug were then conducted to assess delayed response and recurrence. RNA was extracted with the PAXgene miRNA kit for fixed scalp, the miRNeasy kit for PBMCs, and the RNeasy kit for mouse skin. Biopsies were taken from tofacitinib-treated patients at baseline and again at 4 and 24 weeks into treatment, and several of those patients also had a later scalp biopsy. For the treated patients, the SALT score, which quantifies what percentage of scalp surface area is affected, served as the measure of disease severity. Scalp tissue and sorted CD4+ and CD8+ peripheral blood T cells from patchy and totalis/universalis alopecia areata patients and from healthy controls were covered by human TCRbeta sequencing. Amplification of TCRbeta CDR3 regions was done by immunoSEQ multiplex PCR using 35 Vbeta forward primers and 13 Jbeta reverse primers. Beyond this particular receptor, the publication reports: Lesional scalp, especially in alopecia totalis/universalis, showed higher clonality and more expanded CD8+ clones than normal scalp, suggesting antigenic drive. Tofacitinib significantly decreased scalp clonality and the number of expanded CD8+ clones among the top 100 scalp clones. Shared TCR sequences between patients were less evident than in mice, which may be partly attributable to HLA diversity in the patient population. Because the treated cohort was small and had just a single nonresponder, larger studies are needed to establish links between baseline CD8+ expansion and response. Scalp TCR repertoire analysis is complicated because resident alphabeta T cells in normal human skin are also sequenced, whereas mouse skin is dominated by gammadelta T cells. During tofacitinib treatment, many expanded lesional clones remained in scalp and blood, and this persistence may partly explain relapse after treatment is stopped.

The CDR1 and CDR2 encoded by the germline V gene (reference sequence) are LNHNV and YYDKDF. V and J are trimmed by 6 bases and 5 bases, and the gene matches miss 7 bases of the junction. The CDR3 runs 14 residues from the cysteine to the phenylalanine. Solely the CDR3 DNA is kept, with 42 bases framed from the first base. Here the sequenced sample was CD4+ T cells sorted from blood, taken between weeks 47 and 50, from a patient treated with tofacitinib. The TCR sequence derives from a human donor with alopecia areata. The chain is encoded by TRBV15 joined to TRBJ2-7; TRBD1 aligns with 10 central bases. The base sequence is TGTGCCACCAGTACCGTGACAGGGGGCCACGAGCAGTACTTC. It translates as CATSTVTGGHEQYF.